The 17 T cell receptor beta chains below all came from one sample that was sequenced in a study of vaccination effects on CD4 cells after COVID-19. These receptors have no known antigen. CD4+ T cells specific for antigen were expanded with viral peptide pools by the ViraFEST assay before sequencing. Cultured cells yielded isolated CD4+ T cells after about ten days. Either the BNT162b2 or mRNA-1273 vaccine was given to participants in two doses. Method: immunoSEQ multiplex PCR; TCRdb's copy keeps in-frame clones and lacks some. The sample includes under 35,000 clones, 65% to 80% of them seen just once. The sequences come from CD4+ T cells from PBMCs cultured with HCoV-NL63 spike peptides, collected after COVID-19 vaccination. The source is a human donor who received a COVID-19 vaccine.

The rearrangement links TRBV9 to TRBJ2-3; TRBD2 matches at 12 bases. The ends lost 0 bases at V and 2 bases at J; junction bases unmatched: 25. Germline V gene data show CDR1 as SGDLS and CDR2 as YYNGEE. The CDR3 totals 24 residues. CDR3 protein: CASSVVPRRSWGLAGGAYTDTQYF. CDR3 in DNA: TGTGCCAGCAGCGTAGTACCGCGGCGTTCCTGGGGGCTAGCGGGAGGGGCATACACAGATACGCAGTATTTT. Combining the CDR3 with reference TRBV9 and TRBJ2-3 gives the whole variable domain DSGVTQTPKHLITATGQRVTLRCSPRSGDLSVYWYQQSLDQGLQFLIQYYNGEERAKGNILERFSAQQFPDLHSELNLSSLELGDSALYFCASSVVPRRSWGLAGGAYTDTQYFGPGTRLTVL.

This clone showed up just once. The chain uses TRBV7-9 and TRBJ2-7; D not certain. Germline values: CDR1 SEHNR, CDR2 FQNEAQ (reference sequence). The CDR3 runs to 11 residues. V dropped 5 bases and J dropped 3 bases, with 5 bases sitting between them. The CDR3 loop is CASSPNYEQYF. The CDR3 DNA reads as TGTGCCAGCAGCCCAAACTACGAGCAGTACTTC.

CDR3 in DNA: TGTGCCAGTAGTATCGCGGGAACCAAAAACATTCAGTACTTC. Its protein is CASSIAGTKNIQYF. The chain links TRBV19 to TRBJ2-4; tentative D call: TRBD2 (6 bases). V was shortened by 3 bases and J by 2 bases, with 8 bases between the two germline ends. Germline lookup yields CDR1 LNHDA and CDR2 SQIVND (reference sequence). CDR3 length: 14 amino acids.

The chain employs TRBV11-2 and TRBJ2-3; D unresolved. Germline CDR1 SGHAT, CDR2 FQNNGV. The ends were cut back, 0 bases at V and 0 bases at J, with 13 bases in the middle. CDR3 length: 17 residues. The DNA of the CDR3 is TGTGCCAGCAGCTTAGATCTGCCCGGAACTAGCACAGATACGCAGTATTTT. This codes for CASSLDLPGTSTDTQYF.

V is TRBV10-3 and J is TRBJ2-7, with D perhaps matching TRBD1 or TRBD2 (6 bases each). The germline V gene encodes CDR1 ENHRY and CDR2 SYGVKD. The V end lost 0 bases, the J end lost 6 bases, and 12 bases lay between the germline ends. This CDR3 region has 14 residues. This CDR3 reads CAISESTGGGEQYF. For the CDR3, the DNA is TGTGCCATCAGTGAGTCTACCGGGGGCGGCGAGCAGTACTTC.

This clone showed up just a few times. The chain uses TRBV30 and TRBJ1-6; a possible D gene is TRBD1 (5 bases). Deletions cut 1 base from V and 8 bases from J, with 9 bases between. Germline V lookup: CDR1 GTSNPN, CDR2 SVGIG (reference sequence). This CDR3 comprises 13 residues. CDR3: CAWSAGNDSPLHF. The CDR3 DNA reads as TGTGCCTGGAGTGCAGGGAACGATTCACCCCTCCACTTT.

The genes are TRBV27 and TRBJ1-5; D is undetermined. This CDR3 has 16 amino acids. V was shortened by 5 bases and J by 0 bases, with 14 bases between the two germline ends. Germline CDR1 is MNHEY and CDR2 is SMNVEV (reference sequence). For the CDR3, the DNA is TGTGCCAGCAGTCCCCGGGGAGACCATAGCAATCAGCCCCAGCATTTT. Its protein product is CASSPRGDHSNQPQHF.

This clone was seen a handful of times. This chain connects TRBV20-1 to TRBJ2-7; D unresolved. Trimming removed 5 bases from V and 5 bases from J, with 10 bases in between. This CDR3 is built from 11 residues. The germline gives CDR1 DFQATT, CDR2 SNEGSKA (reference sequence). DNA of the CDR3: TGCAGTGCTTCCCGCGAGCACGAGCAGTACTTC. This translates into CSASREHEQYF.

V is TRBV21-1 and J is TRBJ2-3; the table's D gene call, TRBD1, was not cross checked with the DNA. TRBV21-1 is classified as a pseudogene. The CDR3 spans 17 residues. The DNA of the CDR3 is TGTGCCTACCCATCCCGGGACAGGGTTTCTAGCACAGATACGCAGTATTTT. Its protein product is CAYPSRDRVSSTDTQYF.

J is TRBJ1-5 and V is TRBV9, with D uncertain. This CDR3 spans 15 amino acids. The germline V gene encodes CDR1 SGDLS and CDR2 YYNGEE. Between the trimmed V and J ends, which lost 0 bases and 6 bases, there was a span of 13 bases. DNA of the CDR3: TGTGCCAGCAGCGTAGGGACCCTAGGTGGTCAGCCCCAGCATTTT. Translated: CASSVGTLGGQPQHF.

The chain couples TRBV6-4 to TRBJ2-5, with D uncertain. The CDR3 loop spans 11 amino acids. Germline V gene sequence: CDR1 MRHNA, CDR2 SNTAGT. V lost 6 bases to trimming and J lost 5 bases, with 7 bases between them. The CDR3 spells CASSVGETQYF. CDR3 in DNA: TGTGCCAGCAGCGTGGGGGAGACCCAGTACTTC.

The chain employs TRBV6-5 and TRBJ2-7; 8 bases align to TRBD1. The CDR3 length is 14 residues. With V trimmed by 0 bases and J by 4 bases, 2 bases remained unmatched. Looked up from germline, CDR1 is MNHEY and CDR2 is SVGAGI. CDR3 bases: TGTGCCAGCAGTTACTCCGACAGGGGTTACGAGCAGTACTTC. Residues: CASSYSDRGYEQYF.

The chain is built from TRBV24-1 and TRBJ2-1; tentative D call: TRBD2 (7 bases). Trimming took off 7 bases at V and 2 bases at J, with 11 bases between the two ends. The CDR3 contains 14 residues. CDR1 and CDR2 from the germline V gene are KGHDR and SFDVKD. The CDR3 DNA reads TGTGCCACCAGAGGGGGGGGCCCCTACAATGAGCAGTTCTTC. It yields the protein CATRGGGPYNEQFF.

V gene TRBV12-5 combines with J gene TRBJ2-1; D is ambiguous. The CDR3 contains 15 residues. Trimming took off 2 bases at V and 2 bases at J, with 10 bases between the two ends. From germline, CDR1 is LGHNT and CDR2 FRNRAP. CDR3 bases: TGTGCTAGTGGTTTGACAGCGCCCACCTACAATGAGCAGTTCTTC. Amino acid sequence: CASGLTAPTYNEQFF.

There are a few counts of this clone. This chain links TRBV7-2 with TRBJ1-5; D ambiguous. CDR3 size: 13 residues. The germline CDR1 and CDR2 sequences are SGHTA and FQGNSA. Trimming removed 9 bases at V and 1 base at J, with 10 bases between. This CDR3 reads CASTELSNQPQHF. The CDR3, as DNA: TGTGCCAGTACCGAGTTGAGCAATCAGCCCCAGCATTTT.

The chain recombines TRBV12-3 or TRBV12-4 with TRBJ1-2; a possible D gene is TRBD1 (6 bases). The CDR3 has 13 residues. Trimming removed 6 bases from V and 4 bases from J, with 12 bases in between. The CDR3 protein is CASRRTEFYGYTF. As DNA, the CDR3 is TGTGCCAGCAGGAGGACAGAATTCTATGGCTACACCTTC.

This CDR3 is CASTSSPGALSSNEQFF. Here the CDR3 DNA reads TGTGCCAGTACCTCTTCCCCGGGCGCCTTGAGCTCCAATGAGCAGTTCTTC. The chain recombines TRBV19 with TRBJ2-1; D is unresolved. Germline CDR1 and CDR2: LNHDA and SQIVND (reference sequence). The germline V and J ends were trimmed by 7 bases and 6 bases, with 25 bases remaining between them. The CDR3 has 17 amino acids. Looking up the rest from reference TRBV19 and TRBJ2-1 gives the full variable domain: DGGITQSPKYLFRKEGQNVTLSCEQNLNHDAMYWYRQDPGQGLRLIYYSQIVNDFQKGDIAEGYSVSREKKESFPLTVTSAQKNPTAFYLCASTSSPGALSSNEQFFGPGTRLTVL.